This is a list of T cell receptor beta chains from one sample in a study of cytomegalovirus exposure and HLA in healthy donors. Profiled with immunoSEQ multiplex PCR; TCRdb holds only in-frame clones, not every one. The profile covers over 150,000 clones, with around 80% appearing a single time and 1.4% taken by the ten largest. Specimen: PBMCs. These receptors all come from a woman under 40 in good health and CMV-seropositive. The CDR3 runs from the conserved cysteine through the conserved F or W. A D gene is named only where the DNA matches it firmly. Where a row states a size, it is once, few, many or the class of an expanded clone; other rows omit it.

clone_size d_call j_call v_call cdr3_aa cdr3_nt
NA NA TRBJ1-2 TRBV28 CASTRRGDYGYTF TGTGCCAGCACCCGCCGGGGGGACTATGGCTACACCTTC
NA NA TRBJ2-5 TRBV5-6 CASSRGAGRLQETQYF TGTGCCAGCAGCCGCGGGGCAGGCCGGCTACAAGAGACCCAGTACTTC
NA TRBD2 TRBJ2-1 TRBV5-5 CASSNGLATDEQFF TGTGCCAGCAGCAACGGACTAGCGACGGATGAGCAGTTCTTC
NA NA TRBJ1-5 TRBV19 CASSIEEPNQPQHF TGTGCCAGTAGTATAGAGGAGCCGAATCAGCCCCAGCATTTT
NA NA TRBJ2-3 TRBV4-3 CASSQDRGSETDTQYF TGCGCCAGCAGCCAAGATCGGGGGAGTGAGACAGATACGCAGTATTTT
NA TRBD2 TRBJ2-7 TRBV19 CASSITTSGSREQYF TGTGCCAGTAGTATCACGACTAGCGGGAGTCGCGAGCAGTACTTC
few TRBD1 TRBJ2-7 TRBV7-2 CASSLEGGGRRPYF TGTGCCAGCAGCTTAGAAGGGGGCGGCCGTCGTCCGTACTTC
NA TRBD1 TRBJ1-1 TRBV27 CASRKPQGAEAFF TGTGCCAGCAGAAAACCCCAGGGGGCCGAAGCTTTCTTT
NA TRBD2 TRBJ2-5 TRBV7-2 CASSSHLVAGAVAQYF TGTGCCAGCAGCTCCCATCTGGTAGCGGGGGCCGTGGCCCAGTACTTC
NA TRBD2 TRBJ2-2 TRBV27 CASSFLAGVSNTGELFF TGTGCCAGCAGTTTCCTAGCGGGAGTCTCGAACACCGGGGAGCTGTTTTTT
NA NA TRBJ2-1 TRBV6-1 CASLGAGPYNEQFF TGTGCCAGCCTTGGAGCGGGCCCCTACAATGAGCAGTTCTTC
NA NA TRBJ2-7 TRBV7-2 CASSLDDSLSYEQYF TGTGCCAGCAGCTTAGATGACAGCCTCTCCTACGAGCAGTACTTC
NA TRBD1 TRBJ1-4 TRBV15 CATSRGQGNEKLFF TGTGCCACCAGCAGAGGACAGGGAAATGAAAAACTGTTTTTT
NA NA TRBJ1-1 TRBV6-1 CASSVSGAPTEAFF TGTGCCAGCAGTGTATCAGGGGCCCCCACTGAAGCTTTCTTT
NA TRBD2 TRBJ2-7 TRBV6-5 CASSPTSGRGEQYF TGTGCCAGCAGCCCTACTAGCGGGAGAGGGGAGCAGTACTTC
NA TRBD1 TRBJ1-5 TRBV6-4 CASSEGTGLNQPQHF TGTGCCAGCAGTGAAGGGACAGGGCTTAATCAGCCCCAGCATTTT
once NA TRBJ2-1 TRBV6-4 CASSEGGGRGIGEQFF TGTGCCAGCAGTGAAGGTGGAGGGAGGGGGATCGGTGAGCAGTTCTTC
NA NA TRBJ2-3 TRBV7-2 CASSLVYGSTDTQYF TGTGCCAGCAGCTTAGTTTACGGTAGCACAGATACGCAGTATTTT
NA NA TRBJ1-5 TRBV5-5 CASSSAGWTGNQPQHF TGTGCCAGCAGCTCAGCAGGTTGGACGGGAAATCAGCCCCAGCATTTT
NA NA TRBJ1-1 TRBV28 CASSLVANTEAFF TGTGCCAGCAGTTTGGTGGCGAACACTGAAGCTTTCTTT
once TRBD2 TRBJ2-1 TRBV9 CASSATRGLGTSGYNEQFF TGTGCCAGCAGCGCCACCCGAGGGTTGGGGACTAGCGGATACAATGAGCAGTTCTTC
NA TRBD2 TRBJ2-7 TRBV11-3 CASSLEASGRAGSYEQYF TGTGCCAGCAGCTTAGAGGCTAGCGGGAGGGCCGGCTCCTACGAGCAGTACTTC
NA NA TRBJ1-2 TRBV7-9 CASSLVGTDYGYTF TGTGCCAGCAGCTTAGTCGGAACAGACTATGGCTACACCTTC
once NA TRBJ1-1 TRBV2 CASSSVRGSTEAFF TGTGCCAGCAGTTCCGTCAGGGGATCCACTGAAGCTTTCTTT
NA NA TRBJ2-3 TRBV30 CAWSGRLPSTDTQYF TGTGCCTGGAGTGGTCGACTACCTAGCACAGATACGCAGTATTTT
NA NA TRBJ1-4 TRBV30 CAWGQRNEKLFF TGTGCCTGGGGACAGAGAAATGAAAAACTGTTTTTT
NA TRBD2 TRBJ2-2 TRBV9 CASSLSTSGNTGELFF TGTGCCAGCAGCTTATCGACTAGCGGGAACACCGGGGAGCTGTTTTTT
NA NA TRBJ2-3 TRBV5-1 CASSGTDSTDTQYF TGCGCCAGCAGCGGCACAGACAGCACAGATACGCAGTATTTT
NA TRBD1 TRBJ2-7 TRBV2 CASSDPGGGSYEQYF TGTGCCAGCAGTGATCCAGGGGGCGGCTCCTACGAGCAGTACTTC
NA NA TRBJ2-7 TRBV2 CASTPGTSRPYEQYF TGTGCCAGCACTCCCGGGACTTCACGACCCTACGAGCAGTACTTC
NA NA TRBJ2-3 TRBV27 CASSLFGDTQYF TGTGCCAGCAGTTTATTCGGAGATACGCAGTATTTT
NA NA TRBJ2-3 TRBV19 CASSYGSPASTDTQYF TGTGCCAGTAGTTACGGGTCCCCCGCTAGCACAGATACGCAGTATTTT
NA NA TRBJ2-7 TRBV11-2 CASSLAPGTHSYEQYF TGTGCCAGCAGCTTGGCGCCCGGGACTCACTCCTACGAGCAGTACTTC
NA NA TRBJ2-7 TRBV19 CASSIGGESGEQYF TGTGCCAGTAGTATAGGGGGGGAGTCGGGAGAGCAGTACTTC
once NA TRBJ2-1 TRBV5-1 CASSLTGHEQFF TGCGCCAGCAGCTTAACAGGCCACGAGCAGTTCTTC
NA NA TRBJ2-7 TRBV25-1 CASRREISYEQYF TGTGCCAGCAGACGGGAGATCTCCTACGAGCAGTACTTC
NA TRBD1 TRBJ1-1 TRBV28 CASSAMGQLNTEAFF TGTGCCAGCAGCGCAATGGGACAGTTGAACACTGAAGCTTTCTTT
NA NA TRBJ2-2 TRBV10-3 CAISGQALTGELFF TGTGCCATCAGTGGACAGGCCCTCACCGGGGAGCTGTTTTTT
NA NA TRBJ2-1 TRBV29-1 CSVALVSSYNEQFF TGCAGCGTTGCACTAGTTAGCTCCTACAATGAGCAGTTCTTC
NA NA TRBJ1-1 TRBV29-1 CSVAAATEAFF TGCAGCGTTGCGGCGGCCACTGAAGCTTTCTTT
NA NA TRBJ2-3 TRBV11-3 CASRKQSTDTQYF TGTGCCAGCAGGAAGCAAAGCACAGATACGCAGTATTTT
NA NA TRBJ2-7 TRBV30 CAWNRGGPYEQYF TGTGCCTGGAACAGGGGGGGTCCCTACGAGCAGTACTTC
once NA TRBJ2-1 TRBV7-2 CASSLGGGHYNEQFF TGTGCCAGCAGCTTAGGTGGTGGGCACTACAATGAGCAGTTCTTC
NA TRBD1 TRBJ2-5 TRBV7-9 CASSLGAIGTGGRWETQYF TGTGCCAGCAGCTTAGGGGCGATTGGGACAGGGGGCAGATGGGAGACCCAGTACTTC
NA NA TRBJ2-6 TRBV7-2 CASSFLRGPGANVLTF TGTGCCAGCAGCTTCCTCAGGGGTCCTGGGGCCAACGTCCTGACTTTC
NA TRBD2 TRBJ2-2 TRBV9 CASSNLAGAGLGELFF TGTGCCAGCAGCAATCTAGCGGGAGCGGGTCTCGGGGAGCTGTTTTTT
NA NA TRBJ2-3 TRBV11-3 CASSPNWAAKTTDTQYF TGTGCCAGCAGCCCAAACTGGGCAGCTAAAACCACAGATACGCAGTATTTT